This is a list of T cell receptor beta chains from one sample in a study of T cells in localized non-small cell lung cancer. Libraries were prepared by immunoSEQ multiplex PCR; TCRdb keeps only in-frame clonotypes and omits some of them. This table holds tens of thousands of clones, approximately 80% found once. Sequenced here: peripheral blood, sampled before any cancer treatment. These receptors all stem from a female donor of 60 years or more with stage I lung adenocarcinoma. CDR3s include the opening cysteine and the closing phenylalanine or tryptophan. D genes are given only for firm matches. Not all rows give a size; the values are once, few, many and, for expanded clones, a class.

D,V,J,size,CDR3,DNA
-,TRBV25-1,TRBJ2-7,-,CASSEPRDSYEQYF,TGTGCCAGCAGTGAACCCCGGGATTCCTACGAGCAGTACTTC
-,TRBV28,TRBJ2-7,-,CASSFAGGRDEQYF,TGTGCCAGCAGTTTTGCCGGGGGGCGGGACGAGCAGTACTTC
-,TRBV10-3,TRBJ2-3,-,CAISEFIRGSTDTQYF,TGTGCCATCAGTGAGTTTATCAGAGGGAGCACAGATACGCAGTATTTT
TRBD2,TRBV11-1,TRBJ2-2,once,CASSPRYSGANTGELFF,TGTGCCAGCAGCCCTAGGTACAGCGGGGCGAACACCGGGGAGCTGTTTTTT
TRBD2,TRBV30,TRBJ2-1,-,CAWSEGTSANEQFF,TGTGCCTGGAGTGAAGGGACTAGCGCGAATGAGCAGTTCTTC
TRBD1,TRBV28,TRBJ2-5,-,CASSQTFGTGEQETQYF,TGTGCCAGCAGCCAAACCTTCGGGACAGGGGAGCAAGAGACCCAGTACTTC
TRBD1,TRBV28,TRBJ1-2,-,CAGRGQGNSGYTF,TGTGCCGGGCGGGGACAGGGAAACTCTGGCTACACCTTC
TRBD2,TRBV29-1,TRBJ2-7,few,CSVLSGTSGRIGLYEQYF,TGCAGCGTTCTATCCGGGACTAGCGGGAGGATCGGTCTCTACGAGCAGTACTTC
-,TRBV28,TRBJ1-5,-,CASSLEQPQHF,TGTGCCAGCAGTTTGGAACAGCCCCAGCATTTT
-,TRBV6-5,TRBJ2-1,-,CASSYSFREFQNEQFF,TGTGCCAGCAGTTACTCTTTCCGGGAGTTTCAGAATGAGCAGTTCTTC
-,TRBV5-1,TRBJ2-1,-,CASSWPGGNEQFF,TGCGCCAGCAGTTGGCCCGGGGGCAATGAGCAGTTCTTC
-,TRBV15,TRBJ1-2,-,CATSREGPSFYGYTF,TGTGCCACCAGCAGAGAGGGTCCGTCCTTCTATGGCTACACCTTC
-,TRBV29-1,TRBJ1-1,-,CSVVPGTEAFF,TGCAGCGTTGTACCGGGGACTGAAGCTTTCTTT
-,TRBV19,TRBJ1-1,-,CASTSTRNTEAFF,TGTGCCAGTACCTCGACACGGAACACTGAAGCTTTCTTT
TRBD1,TRBV27,TRBJ1-6,-,CASSVIRGPNSPLHF,TGTGCCAGCAGTGTCATCAGGGGGCCCAATTCACCCCTCCACTTT